Listed below are T cell receptor beta chains from one sample, sequenced in a study of shared clonotypes between healthy human individuals. Produced via immunoSEQ multiplex PCR; TCRdb's table is partial and in-frame only. The sample lists 2 million to 2.5 million clones, roughly 93% occurring once. Input material: naive CD4+ T cells from PBMCs. Source of these receptors: a man aged 18 to 30 in good health. Some clones in this sample may be carry-over from other donors' samples. Both conserved end residues are part of each CDR3. The D gene is left open where the match is weak. Some rows have no size entry. The others give once, few or many, or a class for an expanded clone.

clone size	V gene	J gene	D gene	CDR3 protein	CDR3 DNA
-	TRBV7-9	TRBJ1-6	-	CASSTSPGAPLHF	TGTGCCAGCAGCACAAGTCCGGGAGCACCCCTCCACTTT
-	TRBV19	TRBJ1-4	-	CATEGGALGEKLFF	TGTGCCACCGAAGGAGGAGCCTTGGGTGAAAAACTGTTTTTT
-	TRBV9	TRBJ2-5	TRBD1	CASSPRLQGGLQETQYF	TGTGCCAGCAGCCCCCGCCTACAGGGGGGACTTCAAGAGACCCAGTACTTC
-	TRBV29-1	TRBJ1-2	-	CSGNEGDYGYTF	TGCAGCGGAAACGAGGGGGACTATGGCTACACCTTC
-	TRBV11-2	TRBJ2-4	TRBD1	CASSPRDRGGLAKNIQYF	TGTGCCAGCAGCCCTAGAGACAGGGGTGGACTAGCCAAAAACATTCAGTACTTC
few	TRBV28	TRBJ1-4	-	CASSLLRAEKLFF	TGTGCCAGCAGTTTACTGAGGGCGGAAAAACTGTTTTTT
-	TRBV28	TRBJ2-7	-	CASSFSPTYEQYF	TGTGCCAGCAGTTTCAGCCCTACCTACGAGCAGTACTTC
-	TRBV18	TRBJ1-4	-	CASSLEGLGEKLFF	TGTGCCAGCTCACTGGAAGGGCTCGGTGAAAAACTGTTTTTT
-	TRBV11-2	TRBJ2-7	-	CASRKNWMDRVYEQYF	TGTGCCAGCAGAAAAAACTGGATGGACAGAGTCTACGAGCAGTACTTC
-	TRBV15	TRBJ2-3	TRBD2	CATSRDFGTSATDTQYF	TGTGCCACCAGCAGAGATTTCGGGACTAGCGCTACAGATACGCAGTATTTT
once	TRBV20-1	TRBJ2-7	-	CSVPDSYEQYF	TGCAGCGTTCCGGACTCCTACGAGCAGTACTTC
-	TRBV29-1	TRBJ2-3	TRBD2	CSVGTRFTDTQYF	TGCAGCGTCGGGACTAGGTTCACAGATACGCAGTATTTT
-	TRBV28	TRBJ2-3	-	CAGGHGVTDTQYF	TGTGCCGGGGGACATGGAGTCACAGATACGCAGTATTTT
-	TRBV28	TRBJ2-3	TRBD2	CASSWGLAGLTDTQYF	TGTGCCAGCAGTTGGGGACTAGCGGGGCTCACAGATACGCAGTATTTT
-	TRBV7-8	TRBJ2-3	TRBD2	CASSQGLATDTQYF	TGTGCCAGCAGCCAGGGACTAGCGACAGATACGCAGTATTTT
-	TRBV19	TRBJ1-4	TRBD1	CASSPQGADEKLFF	TGTGCCAGTAGTCCGCAGGGGGCGGATGAAAAACTGTTTTTT
-	TRBV28	TRBJ1-4	-	CASSLPWDNERAEKLFF	TGTGCCAGCAGTTTACCCTGGGACAACGAACGTGCTGAAAAACTGTTTTTT
-	TRBV6-5	TRBJ1-1	-	CASSEPNTEAFF	TGTGCCAGCAGTGAACCGAACACTGAAGCTTTCTTT
-	TRBV28	TRBJ2-7	-	CASSLIAVSWGEQYF	TGTGCCAGCAGTTTAATAGCTGTTTCTTGGGGCGAGCAGTACTTC
-	TRBV14	TRBJ2-6	-	CASSQGLFSFGALSGANVLTF	TGTGCCAGCAGCCAAGGGCTATTCTCGTTCGGGGCCCTCTCTGGGGCCAACGTCCTGACTTTC
-	TRBV4-1	TRBJ2-7	-	CASSQDRAREQYF	TGCGCCAGCAGCCAAGACAGGGCTCGCGAGCAGTACTTC
-	TRBV28	TRBJ2-5	TRBD2	CASRQGRAGGQETQYF	TGTGCCAGCAGACAAGGGCGAGCGGGGGGCCAAGAGACCCAGTACTTC
-	TRBV5-6	TRBJ1-4	-	CASSFGQMNEKLFF	TGTGCCAGCAGCTTCGGACAGATGAATGAAAAACTGTTTTTT
-	TRBV5-1	TRBJ2-2	TRBD1	CASSSGQPLTGELFF	TGCGCCAGCAGCTCGGGACAGCCCCTCACCGGGGAGCTGTTTTTT
-	TRBV5-1	TRBJ2-5	-	CASSLLSETQYF	TGCGCCAGCAGCTTGTTATCGGAGACCCAGTACTTC
-	TRBV27	TRBJ2-2	TRBD1	CASSLIGTGGTGELFF	TGTGCCAGCAGTTTGATAGGGACAGGGGGCACCGGGGAGCTGTTTTTT
-	TRBV6-5	TRBJ1-1	-	CASSYSGFSFF	TGTGCCAGCAGTTACTCGGGGTTCTCTTTCTTT
-	TRBV7-2	TRBJ2-3	-	CASSLAGGTDTQYF	TGTGCCAGCAGCCTCGCCGGGGGCACAGATACGCAGTATTTT
-	TRBV18	TRBJ1-5	-	CASSMGGGQPQHF	TGTGCCAGCTCAATGGGGGGAGGTCAGCCCCAGCATTTT
-	TRBV10-1	TRBJ2-1	TRBD2	CASSQLAGGPNEQFF	TGCGCCAGCAGCCAACTAGCGGGAGGGCCCAATGAGCAGTTCTTC
once	TRBV10-3	TRBJ2-5	-	CAISDGSQETQYF	TGTGCCATCAGTGACGGCAGTCAAGAGACCCAGTACTTC
-	TRBV5-1	TRBJ2-7	TRBD1	CASSLERAGGMDEQYF	TGCGCCAGCAGCTTGGAGCGGGCAGGGGGCATGGACGAGCAGTACTTC
-	TRBV2	TRBJ1-2	-	CASRGTVNYGYTF	TGTGCCAGCAGGGGAACCGTCAACTATGGCTACACCTTC
once	TRBV29-1	TRBJ2-1	TRBD2	CSGISGRRSYNEQFF	TGCAGCGGAATTAGCGGGAGACGGTCCTACAATGAGCAGTTCTTC
-	TRBV18	TRBJ2-1	-	CASSPPGFREQFF	TGTGCCAGCTCACCTCCCGGGTTTAGGGAGCAGTTCTTC
-	TRBV13	TRBJ2-4	TRBD1	CASSLPLDRAQYF	TGTGCCAGCAGCCTACCACTGGACAGGGCACAGTACTTC
few	TRBV30	TRBJ1-1	-	CAWSSRVESLEAFF	TGTGCCTGGAGTTCTCGAGTTGAGTCACTCGAAGCTTTCTTT
-	TRBV4-2	TRBJ2-7	TRBD2	CASSRGSSGSVDYEQYF	TGTGCCAGCAGCCGAGGAAGTAGCGGGAGTGTCGACTACGAGCAGTACTTC
-	TRBV7-9	TRBJ2-7	-	CASSLPDTIYEQYF	TGTGCCAGCAGCTTGCCGGACACCATCTACGAGCAGTACTTC
-	TRBV5-1	TRBJ2-5	TRBD1	CASSSTGTGQETQYF	TGCGCCAGCAGCTCGACAGGGACGGGACAAGAGACCCAGTACTTC
once	TRBV25-1	TRBJ1-4	TRBD1	CASSRQGFIEKLFF	TGTGCCAGCAGCCGACAGGGTTTTATTGAAAAACTGTTTTTT
-	TRBV6-1	TRBJ1-2	TRBD1	CASILTGGNYGYTF	TGTGCCAGCATCCTGACAGGGGGTAACTATGGCTACACCTTC
-	TRBV27	TRBJ1-5	-	CASSLTVDQPQHF	TGTGCCAGCAGCCTCACCGTGGATCAGCCCCAGCATTTT
-	TRBV20-1	TRBJ1-4	TRBD1	CTGQQNEKLFF	TGCACGGGACAGCAAAATGAAAAACTGTTTTTT
-	TRBV5-4	TRBJ2-1	TRBD2	CASSTISGSSYNEQFF	TGTGCCAGCAGCACAATTAGCGGGAGTTCCTACAATGAGCAGTTCTTC
-	TRBV11-2	TRBJ2-1	-	CASSPLYNEQFF	TGTGCCAGCAGCCCCCTCTACAATGAGCAGTTCTTC
-	TRBV7-9	TRBJ2-3	-	CASSSHPDTQYF	TGTGCCAGCAGCTCCCATCCAGATACGCAGTATTTT
-	TRBV28	TRBJ2-5	TRBD1	CASSPGQAKKTQYF	TGTGCCAGCAGTCCGGGACAGGCGAAGAAGACCCAGTACTTC
-	TRBV5-6	TRBJ2-3	-	CASRLQTDTQYF	TGTGCCAGCAGGTTACAGACAGATACGCAGTATTTT
-	TRBV28	TRBJ1-4	-	CASAPGRALREKLFF	TGTGCCAGTGCGCCAGGCAGGGCGCTTCGGGAAAAACTGTTTTTT
-	TRBV5-1	TRBJ2-2	-	CARVRGPGPNTGELFF	TGCGCCAGAGTAAGGGGCCCGGGTCCCAACACCGGGGAGCTGTTTTTT
-	TRBV28	TRBJ2-7	TRBD2	CASSSPGLPGEQYF	TGTGCCAGCAGTTCCCCGGGACTACCGGGGGAGCAGTACTTC
-	TRBV9	TRBJ1-4	-	CASSPPLGREKLFF	TGTGCCAGCAGCCCACCCCTAGGGCGAGAAAAACTGTTTTTT
-	TRBV5-1	TRBJ2-4	-	CASTKEGQFKNIQYF	TGCGCCAGCACCAAAGAAGGACAGTTCAAAAACATTCAGTACTTC
-	TRBV7-2	TRBJ2-1	-	CASSRRPLGGNPPYNEQFF	TGTGCCAGCAGCAGACGACCCCTGGGCGGGAACCCTCCCTACAATGAGCAGTTCTTC
-	TRBV30	TRBJ2-7	-	CAWSVSGIEQYF	TGTGCCTGGAGTGTATCGGGGATCGAGCAGTACTTC
-	TRBV7-9	TRBJ1-4	-	CASRLTGTTNEKLFF	TGTGCCAGCAGATTAACAGGGACAACTAATGAAAAACTGTTTTTT
once	TRBV6-5	TRBJ1-1	-	CASRPPKRGAEAFF	TGTGCCAGCAGACCCCCCAAGAGGGGAGCGGAAGCTTTCTTT
-	TRBV28	TRBJ1-1	-	CASKGPGEAFF	TGTGCCAGCAAGGGTCCGGGGGAAGCTTTCTTT